This note documents a single T cell receptor beta chain sequence. Trimming stripped 0 bases from V and 4 bases from J, with 15 bases between. Germline values: CDR1 LGHNT, CDR2 FRNRAP. CDR3 size: 16 residues. Original analysis: Counts of nucleated cells, estimated from reference gene primer amplification, were obtained. Generated by immunoSEQ multiplex PCR, the TCRdb table keeps only in-frame clones and is missing some. From that table come the V and J calls and clone size; the DNA was used to work out D and trimming. The sample includes 210,000 or so clones, just over 85% of them seen just once. This record belongs to a study of blood T cell repertoires in COVID-19.

This sequence originates from a man aged 18 to 29 with active or convalescent COVID-19. This rearrangement joins TRBV12-5 to TRBJ1-1; perhaps TRBD1 as D (6 bases). Sequencing was performed on peripheral blood. The CDR3 here is CASGLVQGNVFTEAFF. As DNA, the CDR3 is TGTGCTAGTGGTTTGGTACAGGGAAACGTGTTCACTGAAGCTTTCTTT.